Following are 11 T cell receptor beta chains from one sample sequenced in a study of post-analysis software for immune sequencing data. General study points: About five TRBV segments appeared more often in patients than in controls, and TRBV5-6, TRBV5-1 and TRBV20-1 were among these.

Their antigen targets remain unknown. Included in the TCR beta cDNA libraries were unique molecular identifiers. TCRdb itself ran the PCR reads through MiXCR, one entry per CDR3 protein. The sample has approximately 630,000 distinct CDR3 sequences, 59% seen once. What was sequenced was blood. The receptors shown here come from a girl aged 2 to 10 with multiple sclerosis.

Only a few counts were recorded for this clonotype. CDR3 sequence reads: CASSFTVEGYTF. The DNA of the CDR3 is TGTGCCAGCAGTTTCACAGTAGAAGGCTACACCTTC. The gene calls are TRBV12-3 or TRBV12-4 and TRBJ1-2; D unclear. V was pared by 3 bases and J by 8 bases, with 10 bases between. This CDR3 contains 12 residues.

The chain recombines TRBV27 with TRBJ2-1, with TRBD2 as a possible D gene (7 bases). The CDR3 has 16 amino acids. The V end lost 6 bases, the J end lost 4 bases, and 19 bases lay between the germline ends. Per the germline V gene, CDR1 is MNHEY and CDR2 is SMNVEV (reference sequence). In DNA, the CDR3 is TGTGCCAGCAGCCCACTACGGGGAGGGGGTTACAATGAGCAGTTCTTC. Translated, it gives CASSPLRGGGYNEQFF.

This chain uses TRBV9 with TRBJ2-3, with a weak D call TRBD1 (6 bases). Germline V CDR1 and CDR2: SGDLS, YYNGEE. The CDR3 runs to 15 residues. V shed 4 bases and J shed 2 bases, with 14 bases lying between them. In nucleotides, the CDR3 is TGTGCCAGCAGCATCAGGGGTCTACCCACAGATACGCAGTATTTT. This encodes CASSIRGLPTDTQYF.

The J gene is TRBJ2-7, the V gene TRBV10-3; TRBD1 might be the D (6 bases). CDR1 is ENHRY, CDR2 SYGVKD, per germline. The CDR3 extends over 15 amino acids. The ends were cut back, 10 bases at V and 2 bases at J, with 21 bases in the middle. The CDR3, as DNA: TGTGCCACCCGAGGGGCAGGGGCGTCCACCTACGAGCAGTACTTC. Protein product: CATRGAGASTYEQYF.

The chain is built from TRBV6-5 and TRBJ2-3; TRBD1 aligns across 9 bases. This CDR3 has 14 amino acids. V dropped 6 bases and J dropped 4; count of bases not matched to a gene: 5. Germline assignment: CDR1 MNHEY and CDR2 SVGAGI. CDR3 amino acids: CASSRDRESDTQYF. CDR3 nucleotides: TGTGCCAGCAGCAGGGACAGGGAATCAGATACGCAGTATTTT.

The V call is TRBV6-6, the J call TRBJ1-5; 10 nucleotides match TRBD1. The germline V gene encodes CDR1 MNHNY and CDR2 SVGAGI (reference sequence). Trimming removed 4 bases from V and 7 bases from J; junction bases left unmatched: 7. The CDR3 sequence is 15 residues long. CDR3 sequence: CASSSGTGERQPQHF. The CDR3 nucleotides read TGTGCCAGCAGTTCTGGGACAGGGGAACGCCAGCCCCAGCATTTT.

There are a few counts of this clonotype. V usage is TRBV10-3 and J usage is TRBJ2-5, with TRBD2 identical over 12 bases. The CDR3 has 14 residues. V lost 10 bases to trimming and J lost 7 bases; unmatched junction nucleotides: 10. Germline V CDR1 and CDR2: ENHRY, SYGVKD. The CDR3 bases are TGTGCCAGCACTAGCGGGAGGTCCTCGCGGACCCAGTACTTC. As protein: CASTSGRSSRTQYF.

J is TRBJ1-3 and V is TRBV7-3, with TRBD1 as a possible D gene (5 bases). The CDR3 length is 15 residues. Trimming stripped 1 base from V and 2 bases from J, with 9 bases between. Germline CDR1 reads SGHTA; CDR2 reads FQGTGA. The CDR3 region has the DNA TGTGCCAGCAGCTTAATCGGGGGAACTGGAAACACCATATATTTT. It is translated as CASSLIGGTGNTIYF. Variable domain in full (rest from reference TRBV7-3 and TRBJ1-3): GAGVSQTPSNKVTEKGKYVELRCDPISGHTALYWYRQSLGQGPEFLIYFQGTGAADDSGLPNDRFFAVRPEGSVSTLKIQRTERGDSAVYLCASSLIGGTGNTIYFGEGSWLTVV.

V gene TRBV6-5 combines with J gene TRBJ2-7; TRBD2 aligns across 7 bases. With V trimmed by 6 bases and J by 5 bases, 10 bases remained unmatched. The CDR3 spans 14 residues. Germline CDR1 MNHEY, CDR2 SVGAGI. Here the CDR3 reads CASSFQGGRNEQYF. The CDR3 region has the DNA TGTGCCAGCAGCTTCCAAGGCGGGAGAAACGAGCAGTACTTC.

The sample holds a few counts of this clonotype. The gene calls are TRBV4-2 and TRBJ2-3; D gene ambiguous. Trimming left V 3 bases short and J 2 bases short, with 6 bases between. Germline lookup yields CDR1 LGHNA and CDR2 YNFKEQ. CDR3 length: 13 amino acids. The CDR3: CASSQQTTDTQYF. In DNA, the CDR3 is TGTGCCAGCAGCCAGCAAACCACAGATACGCAGTATTTT.

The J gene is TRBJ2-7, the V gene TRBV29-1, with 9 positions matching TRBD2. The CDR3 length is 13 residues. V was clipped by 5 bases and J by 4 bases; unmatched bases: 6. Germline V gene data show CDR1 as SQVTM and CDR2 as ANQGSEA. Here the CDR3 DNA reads TGCAGCGTTTCCGGACTAGCGAGGTACGAGCAGTACTTC. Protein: CSVSGLARYEQYF.